The present entry profiles one TCR beta chain with its context. Trimming took 2 bases from V and 0 from J; bases not matched to a gene: 9. Germline V gene sequence: CDR1 MGHRA, CDR2 YSYEKL. CDR3 length: 19 amino acids. Data came from immunoSEQ multiplex PCR; TCRdb stores just in-frame clones and leaves some out. Here the sample spans 30,000 to 40,000 clones, 87% being singletons. The sample belongs to a study of blood T cell repertoires in COVID-19. Study context: Whether acute or convalescent, the COVID-19 samples came from the United States, Italy and Spain. T cells, B-cell-depleted T cells, or PBMCs provided the cDNA or gDNA that served as material.

This sequence originates from a man aged 50-60 years with active or convalescent COVID-19. Sequences were obtained from peripheral blood. V is TRBV4-1 and J is TRBJ2-1; TRBD2 agrees at 11 bases. The CDR3 DNA is TGCGCCAGCAGCCAACCGGGACTAGCGGAGGAGAGCTCCTACAATGAGCAGTTCTTC. Its translation: CASSQPGLAEESSYNEQFF.